The following is a TCR beta chain sequence with its context. Its cognate antigen is unknown. This CDR3 contains 12 residues. The V end was cut by 1 base, the J end by 10 bases, with 9 bases between. From germline, CDR1 is SGHDT and CDR2 YYEEEE. Busulfan-fludarabine conditioning, marrow transplant, and cyclophosphamide on days +3 and +4 were administered. The data originate from a study of T cells after posttransplantation cyclophosphamide. Overall study results and limits: After PTCy, TRB diversity resembled that of CNI/methotrexate controls.

Repertoires were generated with immunoSEQ multiplex PCR, while TCRdb's copy carries only in-frame clones and drops some. The profile shows around 37,000 clones, around four fifths of them singletons. This receptor was obtained from a female patient between 40 and 55 years old who received an allogeneic stem cell transplant from a related donor, was CMV-positive, and had no GVHD. A share of the T cells may be of graft donor origin. The chain links TRBV5-6 to TRBJ1-3, with D perhaps matching TRBD1 (5 bases). The sequences come from CD4+ T cells sorted from blood, collected 1,700 to 2,000 days after a stem cell transplant with posttransplant cyclophosphamide. The CDR3 loop is CASSLIGGTIYF. The DNA of the CDR3 is TGTGCCAGCAGCTTGATCGGGGGAACCATATATTTT.